What follows are 5 T cell receptor beta chains derived from one specimen sequenced in a study of blood T cell repertoires in COVID-19. Produced via immunoSEQ multiplex PCR; TCRdb's table is partial and in-frame only. The sample has 80,000 or so clones, about 88% seen once. The sample comprised peripheral blood. The receptors originated from a human donor in a cohort sampled during active COVID-19.

The rearrangement uses TRBV28 and TRBJ1-1, with TRBD1 matching over 12 bases. V was clipped by 11 bases and J by 6 bases; unmatched bases: 13. The germline gives CDR1 MDHEN, CDR2 SYDVKM. CDR3 length: 15 residues. The DNA of the CDR3 is TGTGCCGTCCCCGGGGGGACAGGGGGCACTGCTGAAGCTTTCTTT. Residues: CAVPGGTGGTAEAFF.

This chain uses TRBV7-6 with TRBJ2-5, with TRBD1 identical over 9 bases. The V gene end was trimmed by 5 bases and the J gene end by 2 bases; junction bases not matched to a gene: 15. Germline CDR1 SGHVS, CDR2 FNYEAQ. The CDR3 totals 18 residues. Written as DNA, the CDR3 is TGTGCCAGCAGCAACCAGCCGGGACAGGGTTGGAGGCAAGAGACCCAGTACTTC. Encoded protein: CASSNQPGQGWRQETQYF.

This chain uses TRBV7-2 with TRBJ2-2, with D possibly matching TRBD1 (6 bases). The CDR3 is 15 amino acids. From germline, CDR1 is SGHTA and CDR2 FQGNSA. V gave up 5 bases and J gave up 2 bases, with 12 bases separating them. The CDR3 DNA follows: TGTGCCAGCAGCGAGGGACATTCTAACACCGGGGAGCTGTTTTTT. Residues: CASSEGHSNTGELFF.

This chain links TRBV24-1 with TRBJ1-2; 8 bases match TRBD1. There are 16 residues in the CDR3. Germline V gene sequence: CDR1 KGHDR, CDR2 SFDVKD. Losses at the gene ends were 4 bases for V and 3 bases for J; bases not matched to a gene: 9. The CDR3 nucleotides are TGTGCCACCAGTGACCCCCGGACAGGGAACTACTATGGCTACACCTTC. Translating gives CATSDPRTGNYYGYTF.

This rearrangement joins TRBV2 to TRBJ2-3, with D unclear. Germline-derived CDR1 and CDR2 are SNHLY and FYNNEI. This CDR3 spans 12 amino acids. Trimming removed 3 bases at V and 5 bases at J, with 6 bases between. The CDR3 DNA sequence: TGTGCCAGCAGTGAGAGAGGAGATACGCAGTATTTT. Translated, it gives CASSERGDTQYF.